One sample yielded the 7 T cell receptor beta chains listed below, sequenced in a study of preoperative IRX-2 immunotherapy in early breast cancer. Data came from immunoSEQ multiplex PCR; TCRdb stores just in-frame clones and leaves some out. Counted here are approximately 28,000 clones, 82% occurring once; the ten biggest clones make up around 3.1%. Treatment given: preoperative locoregional IRX-2 cytokine immunotherapy. The sample was collected from a patient treated with IRX-2 immunotherapy. All receptors come from a human donor with breast cancer.

This CDR3 reads CASKRTGPFTGEAFF. As DNA, the CDR3 is TGTGCCAGCAAAAGGACAGGCCCATTCACTGGTGAAGCTTTCTTT. The V and J genes are TRBV28 and TRBJ1-1; 7 nucleotides agree with TRBD1. Germline V gene data show CDR1 as MDHEN and CDR2 as SYDVKM. J lost 7 bases, V lost 7 bases, and 15 bases had no gene match. This CDR3 contains 15 residues.

This clone was picked up a small number of times. The J gene is TRBJ2-1, the V gene TRBV7-1; D gene unclear. TRBV7-1 is placed among ORFs of uncertain function. This CDR3 contains 15 residues. Trimming left V 5 bases short and J 2 bases short, with 13 bases between. CDR3 amino acids: CASSNSPRTYNEQFF. The DNA of the CDR3 is TGTGCCAGCAGCAACAGTCCGCGAACCTACAATGAGCAGTTCTTC.

Within the sample, this clone is medium-sized (0.01 to 0.1%). The chain's CDR3 is CASSLVSSGANVLTF. CDR3 bases: TGTGCCAGCAGCTTAGTTAGCTCTGGGGCCAACGTCCTGACTTTC. The chain recombines TRBV11-3 with TRBJ2-6; D is ambiguous. CDR3 size: 15 residues. Looked up from germline, CDR1 is SGHNT and CDR2 is YENEEA. V shed 1 base and J shed 0 bases, with 4 bases lying between them.

V usage is TRBV5-1 and J usage is TRBJ2-5; D unresolved. The germline gives CDR1 SGHRS, CDR2 YFSETQ. This CDR3 region has 16 residues. The V gene lost 2 bases and the J gene lost 2 bases, with 16 bases spanning the gap. The CDR3: CASSFGLGSLQETQYF. CDR3 nucleotide sequence: TGCGCCAGCAGCTTCGGGTTAGGATCGCTACAAGAGACCCAGTACTTC.

A few counts support this clone. The chain employs TRBV6-8 and TRBJ2-2, with D perhaps matching TRBD1 or TRBD2 (5 bases each). The CDR3 is made up of 12 amino acids. V was shortened by 4 bases and J by 5 bases, with 5 bases between the two germline ends. From germline, CDR1 is MNHGY and CDR2 SAAAGT. CDR3 nucleotides: TGTGCCAGCAGTTGGGGGACCGGGGAGCTGTTTTTT. Residues: CASSWGTGELFF.

CDR3 protein: CASTTGGADSGGYTF. The CDR3 bases are TGTGCCAGCACCACAGGGGGCGCCGATTCGGGTGGCTACACCTTC. This rearrangement joins TRBV28 to TRBJ1-2; 9 bases map to TRBD1. V trimming: 7 bases; J trimming: 7 bases; junction bases outside the gene matches: 13. Germline values: CDR1 MDHEN, CDR2 SYDVKM. The CDR3 sequence is 15 residues long.

The sample holds a few counts of this clone. The chain carries TRBV1 and TRBJ2-3; TRBD2 is taken as the D call from the table, unchecked against the DNA. TRBV1 is a documented pseudogene. This CDR3 spans 13 amino acids. CDR3 in amino acids: CASSQLVSDTQYF. Here the CDR3 DNA reads TGCGCCAGCAGCCAACTAGTTTCGGATACGCAGTATTTT.